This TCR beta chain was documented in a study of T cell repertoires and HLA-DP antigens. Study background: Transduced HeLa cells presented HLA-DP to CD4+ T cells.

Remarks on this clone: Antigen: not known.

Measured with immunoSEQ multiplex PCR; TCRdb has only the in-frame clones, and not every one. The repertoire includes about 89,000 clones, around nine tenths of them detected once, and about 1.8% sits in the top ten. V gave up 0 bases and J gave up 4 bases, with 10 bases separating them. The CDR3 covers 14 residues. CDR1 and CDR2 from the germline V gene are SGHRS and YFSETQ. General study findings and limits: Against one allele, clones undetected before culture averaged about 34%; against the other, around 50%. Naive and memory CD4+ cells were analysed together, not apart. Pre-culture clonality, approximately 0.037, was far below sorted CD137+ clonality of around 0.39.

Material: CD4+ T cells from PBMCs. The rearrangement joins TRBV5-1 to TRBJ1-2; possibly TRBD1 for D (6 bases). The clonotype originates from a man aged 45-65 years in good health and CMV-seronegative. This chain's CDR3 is CASSLVGAGYGYTF. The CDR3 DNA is TGCGCCAGCAGCTTGGTGGGGGCGGGCTATGGCTACACCTTC.